This T cell receptor beta chain is from a study of blood T cells in healthy people across ages. Findings of the study overall: As naive T cell percentage varied, TCR beta diversity correlated strongly with it.

This clonotype came up a few times. No antigen is known for it. Whenever a sample was processed, at least 6.5 million PBMCs were isolated. Next came a second PCR, run for about 6 to 12 cycles, which used a sample-barcoded 5' primer along with a J-beta primer mix. MiXCR, applied by TCRdb to the 5' RACE reads, yields one record per CDR3 protein. Of fewer than 1,000,000 distinct CDR3 sequences listed, about 42% are singletons. Germline V gives CDR1 SGHKS, CDR2 YYEKEE (reference sequence). The CDR3 sequence is 14 residues long. The ends lost 3 bases at V and 2 bases at J; junction bases unmatched: 5. This sequence originates from an older man in good health. The sequenced material came from blood. The genes are TRBV5-5 and TRBJ2-7, with TRBD1 matching over 7 bases. CDR3 sequence: CASSWSQGAYEQYF. The CDR3, as DNA: TGTGCCAGCAGCTGGAGTCAGGGGGCCTACGAGCAGTACTTC.